These T cell receptor beta chains were read from a single sample in a study of post-analysis software for immune sequencing data. TCRdb recomputed calls from the PCR reads with MiXCR, one row per CDR3 protein. The profile shows about 200,000 distinct CDR3 sequences, about 30% of them singletons. The specimen was blood. These receptor sequences come from a girl aged 2-17 years with multiple sclerosis. Each CDR3 is given with its conserved first and last residue. The D gene is left open where the match is weak. Size is omitted from some rows. Given values are once, few, many or a class for expanded clones.

j_call d_call v_call clone_size cdr3_aa cdr3_nt
TRBJ2-4 TRBD1 TRBV6-5 NA CASSTDRVLKNIQYF TGTGCCAGCAGTACGGACAGGGTCCTCAAAAACATTCAGTACTTC
TRBJ2-3 TRBD2 TRBV12-3/TRBV12-4 NA CASSFSGSADTQYF TGTGCCAGCAGTTTTAGCGGGAGCGCAGATACGCAGTATTTT
TRBJ2-7 TRBD1 TRBV13 many CASSAGQGLSYEQYF TGTGCCAGCAGCGCAGGACAGGGGCTCTCCTACGAGCAGTACTTC
TRBJ2-7 TRBD2 TRBV6-1 many CASSEEREGLAGGPGEQYF TGTGCCAGCAGTGAAGAACGAGAAGGACTAGCGGGAGGGCCGGGTGAGCAGTACTTC
TRBJ1-1 NA TRBV5-1 few CASSLDSPMNTEAFF TGCGCCAGCAGCCTCGACAGTCCCATGAACACTGAAGCTTTCTTT
TRBJ1-1 NA TRBV29-1 NA CSASQGTGRTEAFF TGCAGCGCTTCCCAGGGGACGGGTAGGACTGAAGCTTTCTTT
TRBJ2-3 NA TRBV5-1 NA CASSLAGRSTDTQYF TGCGCCAGCAGCTTGGCGGGACGCAGCACAGATACGCAGTATTTT
TRBJ2-4 NA TRBV5-1 NA CASSLGAGNIQYF TGCGCCAGCAGCTTGGGGGCGGGAAACATTCAGTACTTC
TRBJ2-1 NA TRBV5-5 many CASSLQGTSYNEQFF TGTGCCAGCAGCCTACAGGGAACTTCCTACAATGAGCAGTTCTTC
TRBJ1-1 NA TRBV19 few CASTRIMNTEAFF TGTGCCAGTACGAGGATTATGAACACTGAAGCTTTCTTT
TRBJ1-1 NA TRBV7-9 few CASSLQDPRAEAFF TGTGCCAGCAGCCTCCAGGACCCTCGGGCTGAAGCTTTCTTT
TRBJ2-1 NA TRBV5-1 few CASSLVGGTLNEQFF TGCGCCAGCAGCTTGGTAGGCGGGACCTTGAATGAGCAGTTCTTC
TRBJ2-4 NA TRBV20-1 few CSVRGELAKNIQYF TGCAGTGTAAGGGGAGAACTAGCCAAAAACATTCAGTACTTC
TRBJ2-5 NA TRBV7-9 many CASSLPTGPRETQYF TGTGCCAGCAGCTTACCGACGGGTCCGAGGGAGACCCAGTACTTC
TRBJ1-1 NA TRBV4-1 NA CASSQDRGTEAFF TGCGCCAGCAGCCAAGATAGGGGCACTGAAGCTTTCTTT
TRBJ1-1 NA TRBV7-2 many CASSLDMNTEAFF TGTGCCAGCAGCCTAGATATGAACACTGAAGCTTTCTTT
TRBJ2-1 NA TRBV21-1 many CASSPPGLGAGNNEQFF TGTGCCAGCAGCCCTCCTGGTTTAGGCGCGGGGAACAATGAGCAGTTCTTC
TRBJ2-5 TRBD2 TRBV15 few CATSKGLGETQYF TGTGCCACCAGCAAAGGACTAGGGGAGACCCAGTACTTC
TRBJ2-1 TRBD2 TRBV3-1 many CASSQGLAGGYEQFF TGTGCCAGCAGCCAAGGACTAGCGGGGGGTTATGAGCAGTTCTTC
TRBJ2-7 TRBD1 TRBV7-9 NA CASSGRTGLYF TGTGCCAGCAGCGGAAGGACAGGGCTGTACTTC
TRBJ2-1 NA TRBV29-1 NA CSVAGVISYNEQFF TGCAGCGTTGCCGGGGTGATCTCCTACAATGAGCAGTTCTTC
TRBJ2-7 NA TRBV5-1 NA CASSTDGFEQYF TGCGCCAGCAGCACGGACGGTTTCGAGCAGTACTTC
TRBJ1-1 NA TRBV6-5 few CASSPGFWAFF TGTGCCAGCAGCCCAGGGTTCTGGGCTTTCTTT
TRBJ2-7 TRBD1 TRBV5-1 NA CASRSDRGPGGSYEQYF TGCGCCAGCAGGTCGGACAGGGGGCCCGGCGGGTCCTACGAGCAGTACTTC
TRBJ1-1 NA TRBV20-1 NA CSAPILMGAEAFF TGCAGTGCGCCGATCCTGATGGGGGCTGAAGCTTTCTTT
TRBJ1-2 NA TRBV28 NA CASSQKGYGYTF TGTGCCAGCAGCCAAAAGGGCTATGGCTACACCTTC
TRBJ2-3 NA TRBV28 many CASSDWDTQYF TGTGCCAGCAGCGACTGGGATACGCAGTATTTT
TRBJ2-1 NA TRBV3-1 NA CASTKREGQASYNEQFF TGTGCCAGCACCAAGAGGGAGGGACAGGCCTCCTACAATGAGCAGTTCTTC
TRBJ2-1 TRBD2 TRBV20-1 NA CSANRWIAGVNEQFF TGCAGTGCTAATAGGTGGATAGCGGGGGTCAATGAGCAGTTCTTC
TRBJ1-6 TRBD1 TRBV4-2 NA CASSPGGNRGNSPLHF TGTGCCAGCAGCCCTGGGGGGAACAGGGGGAATTCACCCCTCCACTTT
TRBJ2-1 NA TRBV29-1 few CSLQTSGNEQFF TGCAGCCTTCAGACCTCGGGGAATGAGCAGTTCTTC
TRBJ2-5 TRBD1 TRBV20-1 many CSASPDRGLKTQYF TGCAGTGCTAGTCCCGACAGGGGTTTGAAGACCCAGTACTTC
TRBJ1-5 NA TRBV20-1 NA CSARWTEGKGPQHF TGCAGTGCTAGATGGACAGAGGGGAAAGGGCCCCAGCATTTT
TRBJ2-7 TRBD1 TRBV5-1 many CASSPDSGQGVSEQYF TGCGCCAGCAGCCCAGATTCTGGACAGGGGGTTTCCGAGCAGTACTTC
TRBJ1-1 NA TRBV6-2/TRBV6-3 NA CASSPRRNTEAFF TGTGCCAGCAGCCCTAGGAGGAACACTGAAGCTTTCTTT
TRBJ2-7 TRBD2 TRBV7-2 few CASSRDTSGRDEQYF TGTGCCAGCAGCCGAGACACTAGCGGTAGGGACGAGCAGTACTTC
TRBJ2-5 NA TRBV2 few CASRQQLETQYF TGTGCCAGCAGGCAGCAACTAGAGACCCAGTACTTC
TRBJ2-5 TRBD2 TRBV7-2 NA CASSSPFPTSGSGETQYF TGTGCCAGCAGCTCCCCTTTCCCGACTAGCGGGAGTGGAGAGACCCAGTACTTC
TRBJ1-2 NA TRBV3-1 few CASSQDKTVYGYTF TGTGCCAGCAGCCAAGATAAAACAGTCTATGGCTACACCTTC
TRBJ2-3 NA TRBV20-1 many CSASLPSTDTQYF TGCAGTGCTAGCCTCCCTAGCACAGATACGCAGTATTTT
TRBJ1-4 NA TRBV23-1 NA CASSQRQNNEKLFF TGCGCCAGCAGTCAACGGCAGAATAATGAAAAACTGTTTTTT
TRBJ2-5 TRBD1 TRBV24-1 many CATRQGADETQYF TGTGCCACCAGGCAGGGGGCAGATGAGACCCAGTACTTC
TRBJ1-5 TRBD1 TRBV6-5 NA CASSLQGGVNQPQHF TGTGCCAGCAGTTTACAGGGGGGGGTCAATCAGCCCCAGCATTTT
TRBJ2-1 NA TRBV5-1 many CASSLAGTPRLNEQFF TGCGCCAGCAGCTTGGCCGGGACCCCGAGGCTAAATGAGCAGTTCTTC
TRBJ1-2 NA TRBV20-1 NA CSARVRGSFADGCTF TGCAGTGCTAGGGTCAGGGGCAGTTTTGCGGATGGCTGCACCTTC
TRBJ2-1 NA TRBV7-2 NA CASSIRGYNEQFF TGTGCCAGCAGTATACGGGGCTACAATGAGCAGTTCTTC
TRBJ2-7 NA TRBV28 many CASSGSPRRAYEQYF TGTGCCAGCAGTGGATCTCCTAGGAGGGCCTACGAGCAGTACTTC
TRBJ2-1 TRBD2 TRBV20-1 many CSARAGLARTEQFF TGCAGTGCTAGGGCCGGACTAGCGAGGACTGAGCAGTTCTTC
TRBJ2-5 TRBD2 TRBV20-1 NA CSADVVAGQETQYF TGCAGTGCTGACGTTGTAGCGGGCCAAGAGACCCAGTACTTC
TRBJ1-2 NA TRBV12-3/TRBV12-4 many CASSFRKGFFGYTF TGTGCCAGCAGTTTCCGAAAGGGGTTCTTTGGCTACACCTTC
TRBJ1-2 TRBD1 TRBV2 many CASTGQAEGYTF TGTGCCAGCACTGGACAGGCGGAGGGCTACACCTTC
TRBJ2-2 NA TRBV3-1 NA CASSQGPDGELFF TGTGCCAGCAGCCAAGGGCCGGACGGGGAGCTGTTTTTT
TRBJ1-4 TRBD1 TRBV5-1 few CASSARTGGNEKLFF TGCGCCAGCAGCGCTCGGACAGGAGGAAATGAAAAACTGTTTTTT